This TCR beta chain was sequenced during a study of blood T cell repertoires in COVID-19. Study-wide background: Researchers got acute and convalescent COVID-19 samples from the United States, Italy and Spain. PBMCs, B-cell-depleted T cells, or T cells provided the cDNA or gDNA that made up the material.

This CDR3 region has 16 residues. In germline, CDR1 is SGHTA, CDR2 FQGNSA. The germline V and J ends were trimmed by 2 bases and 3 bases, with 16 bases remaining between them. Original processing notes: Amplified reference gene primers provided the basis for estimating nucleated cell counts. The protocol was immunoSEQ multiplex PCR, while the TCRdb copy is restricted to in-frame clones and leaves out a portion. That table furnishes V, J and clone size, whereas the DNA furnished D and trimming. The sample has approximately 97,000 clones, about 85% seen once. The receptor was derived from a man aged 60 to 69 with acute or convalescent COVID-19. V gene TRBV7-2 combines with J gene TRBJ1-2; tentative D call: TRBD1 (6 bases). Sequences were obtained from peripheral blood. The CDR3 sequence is CASSLSKVQGDYGYTF. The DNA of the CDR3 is TGTGCCAGCAGCTTAAGCAAAGTACAGGGAGACTATGGCTACACCTTC.